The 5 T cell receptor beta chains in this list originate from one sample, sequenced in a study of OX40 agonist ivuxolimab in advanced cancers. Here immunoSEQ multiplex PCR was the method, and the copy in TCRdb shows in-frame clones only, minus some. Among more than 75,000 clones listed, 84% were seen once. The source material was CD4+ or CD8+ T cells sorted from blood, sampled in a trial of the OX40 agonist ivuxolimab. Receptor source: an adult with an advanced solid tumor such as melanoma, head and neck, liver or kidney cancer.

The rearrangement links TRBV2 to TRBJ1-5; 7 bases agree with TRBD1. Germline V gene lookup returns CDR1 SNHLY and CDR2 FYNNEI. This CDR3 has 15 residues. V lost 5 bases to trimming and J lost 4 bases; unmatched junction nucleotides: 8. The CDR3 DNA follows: TGTGCCAGCAGTTCCCGACAGGGCGGGAATCAGCCCCAGCATTTT. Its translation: CASSSRQGGNQPQHF.

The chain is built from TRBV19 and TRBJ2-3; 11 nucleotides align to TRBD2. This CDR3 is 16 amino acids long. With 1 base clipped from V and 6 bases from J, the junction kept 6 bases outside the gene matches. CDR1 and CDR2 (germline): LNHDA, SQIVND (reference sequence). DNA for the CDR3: TGTGCCAGTAGTATAGGTAGCGGGGGGGCCACCGATACGCAGTATTTT. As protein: CASSIGSGGATDTQYF.

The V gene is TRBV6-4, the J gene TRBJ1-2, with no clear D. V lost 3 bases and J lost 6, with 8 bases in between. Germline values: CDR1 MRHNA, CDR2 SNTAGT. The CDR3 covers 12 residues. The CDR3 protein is CASSDSRDGYTF. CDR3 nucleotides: TGTGCCAGCAGTGATTCTAGGGATGGCTACACCTTC.

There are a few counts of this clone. CDR3 in DNA: TGCGCCAGCAGCTTCGGACTAGCCTCGAACACCGGGGAGCTGTTTTTT. Amino acid sequence: CASSFGLASNTGELFF. V gene TRBV5-1 combines with J gene TRBJ2-2; 8 bases align to TRBD2. CDR3 length equals 16 residues. The ends lost 2 bases at V and 0 bases at J; junction bases unmatched: 3. From germline, CDR1 is SGHRS and CDR2 YFSETQ. The variable domain in full, with the rest retrieved from reference TRBV5-1 and TRBJ2-2, is KAGVTQTPRYLIKTRGQQVTLSCSPISGHRSVSWYQQTPGQGLQFLFEYFSETQRNKGNFPGRFSGRQFSNSRSEMNVSTLELGDSALYLCASSFGLASNTGELFFGEGSRLTVL.

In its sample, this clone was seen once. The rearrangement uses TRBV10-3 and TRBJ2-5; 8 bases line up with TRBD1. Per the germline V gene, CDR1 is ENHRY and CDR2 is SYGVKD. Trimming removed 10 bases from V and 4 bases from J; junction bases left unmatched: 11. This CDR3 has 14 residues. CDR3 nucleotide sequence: TGTGCCAGCACAGGGGGGAAGATGGGAGAGACCCAGTACTTC. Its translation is CASTGGKMGETQYF.